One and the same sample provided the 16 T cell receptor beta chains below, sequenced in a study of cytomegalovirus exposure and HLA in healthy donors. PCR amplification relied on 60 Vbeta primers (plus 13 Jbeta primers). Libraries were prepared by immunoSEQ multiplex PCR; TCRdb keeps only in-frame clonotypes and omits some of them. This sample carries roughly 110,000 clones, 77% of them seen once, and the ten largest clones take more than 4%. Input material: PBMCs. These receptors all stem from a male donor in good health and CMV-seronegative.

CDR3 amino acids: CASSSGVSSGNTIYF. The CDR3 DNA sequence: TGTGCCAGCAGTTCGGGGGTCTCCTCTGGAAACACCATATATTTT. The rearrangement links TRBV7-8 to TRBJ1-3, with D maybe TRBD1 (5 bases). The CDR3 is 15 residues long. The germline V and J ends were trimmed by 6 bases and 0 bases, with 12 bases remaining between them. CDR1 is SGHVS and CDR2 is FQNEAQ in the germline V gene.

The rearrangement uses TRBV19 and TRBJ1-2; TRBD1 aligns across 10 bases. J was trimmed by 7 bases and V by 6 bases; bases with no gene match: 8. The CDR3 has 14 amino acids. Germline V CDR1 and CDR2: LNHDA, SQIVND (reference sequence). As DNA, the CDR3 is TGTGCCAGTAGCAGACAGGGGGCGCGTGTTGGCTACACCTTC. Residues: CASSRQGARVGYTF. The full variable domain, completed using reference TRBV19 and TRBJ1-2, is DGGITQSPKYLFRKEGQNVTLSCEQNLNHDAMYWYRQDPGQGLRLIYYSQIVNDFQKGDIAEGYSVSREKKESFPLTVTSAQKNPTAFYLCASSRQGARVGYTFGSGTRLTVV.

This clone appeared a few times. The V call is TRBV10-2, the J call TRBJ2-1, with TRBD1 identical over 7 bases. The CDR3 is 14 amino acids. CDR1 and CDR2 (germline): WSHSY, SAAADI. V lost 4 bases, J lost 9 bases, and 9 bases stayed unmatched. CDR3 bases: TGCGCCAGCAGTGTACAGGGGACCTTAAGTGAGCAGTTCTTC. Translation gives CASSVQGTLSEQFF.

The CDR3 region has the DNA TGTGCCAGCAGCTTAGGACAGGGGCTGTATTCACCCCTCCACTTT. It translates to CASSLGQGLYSPLHF. The genes are TRBV5-6 and TRBJ1-6; TRBD1 matches at 9 bases. V shed 2 bases, J shed 8 bases, and the junction held 5 bases outside the gene matches. Per germline, CDR1 SGHDT and CDR2 YYEEEE. This CDR3 spans 15 amino acids.

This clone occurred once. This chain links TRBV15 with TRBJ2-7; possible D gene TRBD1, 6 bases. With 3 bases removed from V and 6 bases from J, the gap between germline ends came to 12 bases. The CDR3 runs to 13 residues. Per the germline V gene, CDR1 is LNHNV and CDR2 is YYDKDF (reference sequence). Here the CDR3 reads CATSSHREGEQYF. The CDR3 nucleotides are TGTGCCACCAGCAGCCACAGGGAAGGCGAGCAGTACTTC.

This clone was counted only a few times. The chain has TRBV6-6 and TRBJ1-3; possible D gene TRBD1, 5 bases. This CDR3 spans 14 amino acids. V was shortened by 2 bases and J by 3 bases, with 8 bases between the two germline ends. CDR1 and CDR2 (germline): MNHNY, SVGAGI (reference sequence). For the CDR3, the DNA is TGTGCCAGCAGTTACGTCAGGGTTGGAAACACCATATATTTT. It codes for CASSYVRVGNTIYF.

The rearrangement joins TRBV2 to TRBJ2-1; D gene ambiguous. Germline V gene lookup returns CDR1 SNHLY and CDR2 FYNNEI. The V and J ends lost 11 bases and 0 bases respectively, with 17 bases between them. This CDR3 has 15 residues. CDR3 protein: CAGSHGSFSYNEQFF. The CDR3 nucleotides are TGTGCCGGGTCCCACGGGTCCTTCTCCTACAATGAGCAGTTCTTC.

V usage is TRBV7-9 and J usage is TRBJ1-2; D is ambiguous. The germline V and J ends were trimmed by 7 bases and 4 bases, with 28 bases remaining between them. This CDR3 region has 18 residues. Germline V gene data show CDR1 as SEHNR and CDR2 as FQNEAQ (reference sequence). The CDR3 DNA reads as TGTGCCAGCACTCCGATAGGCACTTTTCAGGCAGAGCTCTATGGCTACACCTTC. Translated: CASTPIGTFQAELYGYTF.

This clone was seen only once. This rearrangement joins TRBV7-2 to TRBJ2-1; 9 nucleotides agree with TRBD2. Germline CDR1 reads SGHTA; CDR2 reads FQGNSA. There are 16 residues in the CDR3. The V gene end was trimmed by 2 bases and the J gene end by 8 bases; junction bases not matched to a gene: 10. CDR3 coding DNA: TGTGCCAGCAGCTTACTAGCGGGGAGAATGGCGGATGAGCAGTTCTTC. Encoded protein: CASSLLAGRMADEQFF.

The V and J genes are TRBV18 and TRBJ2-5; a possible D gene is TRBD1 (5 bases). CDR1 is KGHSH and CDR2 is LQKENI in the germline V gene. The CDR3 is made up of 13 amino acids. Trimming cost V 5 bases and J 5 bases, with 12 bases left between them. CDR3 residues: CASSSLGAETQYF. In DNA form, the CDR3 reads TGTGCCAGCTCATCTCTAGGGGCGGAGACCCAGTACTTC.

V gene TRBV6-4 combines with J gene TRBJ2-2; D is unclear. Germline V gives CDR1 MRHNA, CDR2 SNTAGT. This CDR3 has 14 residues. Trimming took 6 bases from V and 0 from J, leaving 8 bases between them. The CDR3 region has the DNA TGTGCCAGCAGCTCCGGTACGAACACCGGGGAGCTGTTTTTT. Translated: CASSSGTNTGELFF.

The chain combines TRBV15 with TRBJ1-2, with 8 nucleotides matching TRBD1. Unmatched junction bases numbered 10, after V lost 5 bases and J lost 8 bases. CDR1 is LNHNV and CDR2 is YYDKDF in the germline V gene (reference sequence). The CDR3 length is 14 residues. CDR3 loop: CATSQSRGRGGYTF. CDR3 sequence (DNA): TGTGCCACCAGCCAGTCCAGGGGGCGAGGCGGCTACACCTTC.

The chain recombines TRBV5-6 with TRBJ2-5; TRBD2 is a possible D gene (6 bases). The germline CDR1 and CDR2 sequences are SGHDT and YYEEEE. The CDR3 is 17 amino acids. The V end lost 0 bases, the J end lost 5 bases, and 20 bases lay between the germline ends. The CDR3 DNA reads TGTGCCAGCAGCTTGGCCGTTCCGGGGCCTGGGGGGGAGACCCAGTACTTC. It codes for CASSLAVPGPGGETQYF. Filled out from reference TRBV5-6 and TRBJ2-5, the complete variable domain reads DAGVTQSPTHLIKTRGQQVTLRCSPKSGHDTVSWYQQALGQGPQFIFQYYEEEERQRGNFPDRFSGHQFPNYSSELNVNALLLGDSALYLCASSLAVPGPGGETQYFGPGTRLLVL.

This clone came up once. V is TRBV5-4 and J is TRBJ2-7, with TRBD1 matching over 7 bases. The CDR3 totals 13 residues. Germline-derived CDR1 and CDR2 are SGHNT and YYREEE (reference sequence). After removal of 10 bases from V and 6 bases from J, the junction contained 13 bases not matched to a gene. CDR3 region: CAGGRTGFTEQYF. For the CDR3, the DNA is TGTGCCGGCGGCAGGACAGGATTCACCGAGCAGTACTTC.

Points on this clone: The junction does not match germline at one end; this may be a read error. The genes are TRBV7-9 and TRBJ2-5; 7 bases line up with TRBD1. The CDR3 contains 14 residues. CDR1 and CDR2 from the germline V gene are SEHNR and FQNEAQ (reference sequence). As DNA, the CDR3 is TGTGCCAGCACCTTAACAGGGGTTGCGGAGACCCAGTACTTC. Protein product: CASTLTGVAETQYF. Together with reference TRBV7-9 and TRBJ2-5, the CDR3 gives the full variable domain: DTGVSQNPRHKITKRGQNVTFRCDPISEHNRLYWYRQTLGQGPEFLTYFQNEAQLEKSRLLSDRFSAERPKGSFSTLEIQRTEQGDSAMYLCASTLTGVAETQYFGPGTRLLVL.

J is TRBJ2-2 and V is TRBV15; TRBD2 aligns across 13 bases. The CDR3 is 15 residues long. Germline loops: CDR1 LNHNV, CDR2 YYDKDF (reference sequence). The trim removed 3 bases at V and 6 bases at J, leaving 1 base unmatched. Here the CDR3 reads CATSRTSGRPGELFF. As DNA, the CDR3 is TGTGCCACCAGCAGGACTAGCGGGAGGCCCGGGGAGCTGTTTTTT.